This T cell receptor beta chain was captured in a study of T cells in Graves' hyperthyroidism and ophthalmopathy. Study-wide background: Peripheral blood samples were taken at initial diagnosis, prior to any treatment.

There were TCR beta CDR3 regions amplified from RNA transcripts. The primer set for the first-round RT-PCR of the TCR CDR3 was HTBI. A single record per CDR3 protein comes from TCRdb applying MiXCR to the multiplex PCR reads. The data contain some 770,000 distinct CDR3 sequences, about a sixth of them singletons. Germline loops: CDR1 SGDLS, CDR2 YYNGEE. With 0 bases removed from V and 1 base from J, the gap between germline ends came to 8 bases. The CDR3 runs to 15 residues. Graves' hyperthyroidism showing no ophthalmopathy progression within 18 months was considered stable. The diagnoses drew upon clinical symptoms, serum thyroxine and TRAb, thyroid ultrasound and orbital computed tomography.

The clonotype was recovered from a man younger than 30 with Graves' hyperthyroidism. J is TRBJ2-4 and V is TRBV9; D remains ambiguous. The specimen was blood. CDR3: CASSVEPNAKNIQYF. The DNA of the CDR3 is TGTGCCAGCAGCGTAGAACCGAATGCCAAAAACATTCAGTACTTC.